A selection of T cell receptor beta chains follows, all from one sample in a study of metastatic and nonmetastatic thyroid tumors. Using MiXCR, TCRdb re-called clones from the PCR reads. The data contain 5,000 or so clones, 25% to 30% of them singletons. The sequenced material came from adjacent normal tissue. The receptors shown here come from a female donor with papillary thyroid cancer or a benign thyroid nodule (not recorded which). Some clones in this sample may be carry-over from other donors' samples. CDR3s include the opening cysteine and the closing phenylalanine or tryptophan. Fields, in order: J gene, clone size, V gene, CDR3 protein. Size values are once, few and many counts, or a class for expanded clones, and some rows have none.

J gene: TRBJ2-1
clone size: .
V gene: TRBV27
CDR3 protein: CASSPDGQLVLYNEQFF

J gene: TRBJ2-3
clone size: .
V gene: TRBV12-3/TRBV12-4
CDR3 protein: CASSPRAHTDTQYF

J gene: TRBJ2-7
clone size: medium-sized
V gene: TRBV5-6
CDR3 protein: CASSAPGHSYEQYF

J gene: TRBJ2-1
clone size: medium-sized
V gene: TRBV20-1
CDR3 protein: CSARVSGTRSYNEQFF

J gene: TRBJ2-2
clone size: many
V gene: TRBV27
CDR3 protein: CASSPLAERNTGELFF

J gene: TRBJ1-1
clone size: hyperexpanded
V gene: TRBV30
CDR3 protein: CAWSVALGGDNDFF

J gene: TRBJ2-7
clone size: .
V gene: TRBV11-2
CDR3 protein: CASSLWSTGATYEQYF

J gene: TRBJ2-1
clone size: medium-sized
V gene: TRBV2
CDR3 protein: CASLTRTGNNEQFF

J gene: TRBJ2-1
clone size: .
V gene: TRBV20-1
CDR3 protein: CSARVWEGVSNEQFF

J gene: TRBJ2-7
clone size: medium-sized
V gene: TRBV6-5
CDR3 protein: CASSYSGTSGSTGEQYF

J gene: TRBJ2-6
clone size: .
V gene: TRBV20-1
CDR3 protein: CSARGGSGANVLTF

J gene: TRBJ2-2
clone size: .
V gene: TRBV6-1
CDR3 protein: CASQIDVAAGELFF

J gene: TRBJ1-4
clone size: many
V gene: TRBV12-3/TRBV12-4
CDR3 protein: CASRLGAAGREKLLF

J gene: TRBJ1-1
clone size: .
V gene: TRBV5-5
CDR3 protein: CASSAGGGGTGTGMDTEAFF

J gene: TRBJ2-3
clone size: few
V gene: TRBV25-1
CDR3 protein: CASSELGWSGNTDTQYF

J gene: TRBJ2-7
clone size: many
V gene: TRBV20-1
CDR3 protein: CSARDLRSSYEQYF

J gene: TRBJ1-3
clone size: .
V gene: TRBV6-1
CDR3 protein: CASSSGTGTTGNTIYF

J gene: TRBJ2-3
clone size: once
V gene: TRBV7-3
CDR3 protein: CASSPAGGTDTQYF

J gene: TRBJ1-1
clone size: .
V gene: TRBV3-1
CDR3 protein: CASRLTLLGVSTEAFF

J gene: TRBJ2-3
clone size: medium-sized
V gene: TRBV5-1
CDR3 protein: CASSLDPGLAGVTDTQYF

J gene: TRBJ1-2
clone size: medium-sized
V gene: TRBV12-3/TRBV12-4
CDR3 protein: CASSRGRLLGYGYTF

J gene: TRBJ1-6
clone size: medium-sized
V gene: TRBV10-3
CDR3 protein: CAITGNYNSPLHF

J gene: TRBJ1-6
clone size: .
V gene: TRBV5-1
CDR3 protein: CASSLESNSPLHF

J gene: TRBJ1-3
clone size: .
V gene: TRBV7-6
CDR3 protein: CASSTTVSGNTIYF

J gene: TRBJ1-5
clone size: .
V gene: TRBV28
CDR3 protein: CASKKGGGQWSNQPQHF

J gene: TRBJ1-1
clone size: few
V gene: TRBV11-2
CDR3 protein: CASSSNRGRDTEAFF

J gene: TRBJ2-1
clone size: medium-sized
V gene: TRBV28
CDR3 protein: CASTPIASRRKSSYNEQFF

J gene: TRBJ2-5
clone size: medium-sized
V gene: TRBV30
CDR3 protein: CAWSVGNLGETQYF

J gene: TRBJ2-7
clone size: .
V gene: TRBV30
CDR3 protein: CAWSDSSYEQYF

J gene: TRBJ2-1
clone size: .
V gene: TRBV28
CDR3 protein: CASSSGTTYNEQFF

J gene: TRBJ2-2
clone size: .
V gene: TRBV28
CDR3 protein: CASRELLWYRGYTVELFF

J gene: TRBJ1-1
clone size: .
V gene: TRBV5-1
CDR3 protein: CATQEGTNTEAFF

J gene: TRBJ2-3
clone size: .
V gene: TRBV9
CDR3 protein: CASSAAPLAADTQYF

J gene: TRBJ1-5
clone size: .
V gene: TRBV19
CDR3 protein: CASSLTPGQGAVQPQHF

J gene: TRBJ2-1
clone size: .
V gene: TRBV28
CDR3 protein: CASSKQLAGGHNEQFF

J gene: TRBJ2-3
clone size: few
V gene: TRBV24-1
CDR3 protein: CATSGTEGQYF

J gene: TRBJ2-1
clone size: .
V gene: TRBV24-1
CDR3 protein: CATSDRGTRQGKNEKFF

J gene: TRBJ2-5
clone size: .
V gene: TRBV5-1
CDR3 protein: CASSILGLQGIRETQYF

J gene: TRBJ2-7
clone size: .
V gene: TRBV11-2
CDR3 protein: CASSLDPGTSPYEQYF

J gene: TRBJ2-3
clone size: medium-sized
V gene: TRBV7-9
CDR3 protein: CASTEAGASDTQYF

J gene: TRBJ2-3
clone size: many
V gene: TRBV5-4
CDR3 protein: CASSWAGGRGDTQYF

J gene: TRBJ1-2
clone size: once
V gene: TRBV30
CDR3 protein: CAWKPGGLGNYGYTF

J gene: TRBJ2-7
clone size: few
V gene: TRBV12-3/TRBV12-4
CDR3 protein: CASSWTGVYEQYF

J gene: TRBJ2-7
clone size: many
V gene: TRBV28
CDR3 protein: CASITLTSGKAKQYF

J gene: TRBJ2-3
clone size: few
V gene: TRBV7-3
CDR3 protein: CASSPVLRDTQYF

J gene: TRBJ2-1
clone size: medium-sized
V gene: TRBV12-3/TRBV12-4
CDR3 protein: CASTSLAGGSYNEQFF

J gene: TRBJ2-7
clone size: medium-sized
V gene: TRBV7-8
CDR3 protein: CASSRNPSGRNYEQYF

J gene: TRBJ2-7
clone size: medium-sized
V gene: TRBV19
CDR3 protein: CASIVDRGHEQYF